Listed below are T cell receptor beta chains from one sample, sequenced in a study of somatic mutations in T cells in chronic GVHD. Measured with immunoSEQ multiplex PCR; TCRdb has only the in-frame clones, and not every one. Altogether over 1,500 clones are present, about 63% being singletons, with the ten largest covering 55% to 75%. The specimen was CD8+ T cells from blood. These receptors all stem from a male patient in his forties or fifties with chronic graft-versus-host disease. The graft donor may account for some of the T cells. The CDR3 runs from the conserved cysteine through the conserved F or W.

v_call: TRBV5-6
j_call: TRBJ1-2
cdr3_length: 15
cdr3_aa: CASSSSGGIVYGYTF

v_call: TRBV11-2
j_call: TRBJ1-1
cdr3_length: 14
cdr3_aa: CASSVAGTNTEAFF

v_call: TRBV4-3
j_call: TRBJ2-1
cdr3_length: 13
cdr3_aa: CASSPAGGNEQFF

v_call: TRBV5-6
j_call: TRBJ1-5
cdr3_length: 15
cdr3_aa: CASSLSSRSNQPQHF

v_call: TRBV7-9
j_call: TRBJ2-1
cdr3_length: 11
cdr3_aa: CASSIVNEQFF

v_call: TRBV10-3
j_call: TRBJ2-7
cdr3_length: 12
cdr3_aa: CAISESNNEQYF

v_call: TRBV6-5
j_call: TRBJ2-7
cdr3_length: 15
cdr3_aa: CASSYSGLAGYEQYF

v_call: TRBV29-1
j_call: TRBJ2-3
cdr3_length: 17
cdr3_aa: CSVDGTSGHDGLNTQYF

v_call: TRBV7-9
j_call: TRBJ1-4
cdr3_length: 15
cdr3_aa: CASSHTTGVNEKLFF

v_call: TRBV13
j_call: TRBJ1-4
cdr3_length: 14
cdr3_aa: CASSLTGGNEKLFF

v_call: TRBV6-5
j_call: TRBJ2-1
cdr3_length: 13
cdr3_aa: CASSYSANNEQFF

v_call: TRBV6-5
j_call: TRBJ2-2
cdr3_length: 15
cdr3_aa: CASSTSGLWRGELFF

v_call: TRBV4-3
j_call: TRBJ2-1
cdr3_length: 15
cdr3_aa: CASSLGLAGGGEQFF

v_call: TRBV9
j_call: TRBJ2-7
cdr3_length: 15
cdr3_aa: CASSVAVAGAYEQYF

v_call: TRBV28
j_call: TRBJ2-7
cdr3_length: 16
cdr3_aa: CASSSPGGGRAYEQYF

v_call: TRBV5-6
j_call: TRBJ2-4
cdr3_length: 15
cdr3_aa: CATSQGGGAWDIQYF

v_call: TRBV10-3
j_call: TRBJ1-5
cdr3_length: 15
cdr3_aa: CAISDPGYSNQPQHF

v_call: TRBV9
j_call: TRBJ2-3
cdr3_length: 15
cdr3_aa: CASSHRGFGTDTQYF

v_call: TRBV6-6
j_call: TRBJ1-1
cdr3_length: 11
cdr3_aa: CASRQGTEAFF

v_call: TRBV7-9
j_call: TRBJ1-1
cdr3_length: 16
cdr3_aa: CASSPRDRGWDTEAFF

v_call: TRBV4-3
j_call: TRBJ2-1
cdr3_length: 13
cdr3_aa: CASSPGPGAQQFF

v_call: TRBV7-3
j_call: TRBJ1-1
cdr3_length: 14
cdr3_aa: CASSLRQGGTEAFF

v_call: TRBV7-8
j_call: TRBJ2-7
cdr3_length: 12
cdr3_aa: CASSLEVAEQYF

v_call: TRBV5-4
j_call: TRBJ1-2
cdr3_length: 14
cdr3_aa: CASSSTGQGHGYTF

v_call: TRBV7-9
j_call: TRBJ1-1
cdr3_length: 11
cdr3_aa: CASIRQGQAFF

v_call: TRBV6-6
j_call: TRBJ2-5
cdr3_length: 15
cdr3_aa: CASSFLAGGGETQYF

v_call: TRBV2
j_call: TRBJ2-2
cdr3_length: 14
cdr3_aa: CASSTPGEGWELFF

v_call: TRBV9
j_call: TRBJ1-1
cdr3_length: 14
cdr3_aa: CASTPRGGATEAFF

v_call: TRBV11-3
j_call: TRBJ1-3
cdr3_length: 13
cdr3_aa: CASSPDRGNTIYF

v_call: TRBV14
j_call: TRBJ2-7
cdr3_length: 15
cdr3_aa: CASSQDEAIPYEQYF

v_call: TRBV2
j_call: TRBJ2-7
cdr3_length: 13
cdr3_aa: CASFRLRDGEQYF

v_call: TRBV19
j_call: TRBJ1-3
cdr3_length: 14
cdr3_aa: CASSIWASGNTIYF

v_call: TRBV5-4
j_call: TRBJ2-5
cdr3_length: 16
cdr3_aa: CASSVWRAGALGAQYF

v_call: TRBV11-2
j_call: TRBJ2-7
cdr3_length: 15
cdr3_aa: CASSLEQVSSYEQYF

v_call: TRBV10-3
j_call: TRBJ2-1
cdr3_length: 15
cdr3_aa: CAISEPGQSYNEQFF

v_call: TRBV16
j_call: TRBJ2-7
cdr3_length: 13
cdr3_aa: CASSQGTGREQYF

v_call: TRBV6-1
j_call: TRBJ2-5
cdr3_length: 12
cdr3_aa: CASSGLSETQYF

v_call: TRBV7-9
j_call: TRBJ2-3
cdr3_length: 16
cdr3_aa: CASSLPSGGFTDTQYF

v_call: TRBV7-9
j_call: TRBJ2-1
cdr3_length: 16
cdr3_aa: CASSSTGTSGDNEQFF

v_call: TRBV7-6
j_call: TRBJ2-1
cdr3_length: 13
cdr3_aa: CASSQGENNEQFF

v_call: TRBV5-4
j_call: TRBJ1-2
cdr3_length: 15
cdr3_aa: CASSSSSGTHYGYTF

v_call: TRBV5-5
j_call: TRBJ2-7
cdr3_length: 15
cdr3_aa: CASSRGQGLGYEQYF

v_call: TRBV11-2
j_call: TRBJ1-2
cdr3_length: 17
cdr3_aa: CASSFRDRPFPKYGYTF

v_call: TRBV28
j_call: TRBJ2-3
cdr3_length: 15
cdr3_aa: CASSLTSGNTDTQYF

v_call: TRBV7-9
j_call: TRBJ2-7
cdr3_length: 12
cdr3_aa: CASSPGEYEQYF

v_call: TRBV2
j_call: TRBJ2-5
cdr3_length: 13
cdr3_aa: CASSEGAGEAQYF

v_call: TRBV6-6
j_call: TRBJ2-1
cdr3_length: 14
cdr3_aa: CASSYPGQFNEQFF

v_call: TRBV7-9
j_call: TRBJ2-1
cdr3_length: 19
cdr3_aa: CASSQEWTSGGPSYNEQFF